This is a list of T cell receptor beta chains from one sample in a study of memory CD4+ T cells and cytomegalovirus serostatus. Sequencing used immunoSEQ multiplex PCR; TCRdb keeps in-frame clones, though not all of them. Here the sample spans 45,000 to 70,000 clones, approximately 77% being singletons. Sequencing was carried out using memory CD4+ T cells from blood. The receptors were sampled from an adult in good health and CMV-seronegative. Some clones in this sample may be carry-over from other donors' samples. CDR3s include the opening cysteine and the closing phenylalanine or tryptophan. D genes are given only for firm matches. Part of the rows lack a size; the others show once, few, many or a class for expanded clones.

abundance: .
j_gene: TRBJ2-5
d_gene: .
v_gene: TRBV9
CDR3nt: TGTGCCAGCAGCGCCGGACAGTCTGGAGAGACCCAGTACTTC
CDR3aa: CASSAGQSGETQYF

abundance: .
j_gene: TRBJ2-2
d_gene: .
v_gene: TRBV28
CDR3nt: TGTGCCAGCAGTTCAGGGGGGGTAAGGACCGGGGAGCTGTTTTTT
CDR3aa: CASSSGGVRTGELFF

abundance: few
j_gene: TRBJ1-2
d_gene: .
v_gene: TRBV28
CDR3nt: TGTGCCAGCAGTTTTAGAGCTAACTATGGCTACACCTTC
CDR3aa: CASSFRANYGYTF

abundance: .
j_gene: TRBJ2-7
d_gene: .
v_gene: TRBV28
CDR3nt: TGTGCCAGCAGTTTTCAGCGGAACTACGAGCAGTACTTC
CDR3aa: CASSFQRNYEQYF

abundance: .
j_gene: TRBJ2-1
d_gene: TRBD2
v_gene: TRBV7-2
CDR3nt: TGTGCCAGCAGGGGGGGACTAGCGGGCACAAATGAGCAGTTCTTC
CDR3aa: CASRGGLAGTNEQFF

abundance: .
j_gene: TRBJ1-4
d_gene: .
v_gene: TRBV10-3
CDR3nt: TGTGCCATCTCACAAGCAACTAATGAAAAACTGTTTTTT
CDR3aa: CAISQATNEKLFF

abundance: .
j_gene: TRBJ1-4
d_gene: .
v_gene: TRBV6-1
CDR3nt: TGTGCCAGCAGTGAAGGTTTGGTTACAACTAATGAAAAACTGTTTTTT
CDR3aa: CASSEGLVTTNEKLFF

abundance: .
j_gene: TRBJ1-4
d_gene: .
v_gene: TRBV5-1
CDR3nt: TGCGCCAGCAGCGGGACCCCGGGGGAAAAACTGTTTTTT
CDR3aa: CASSGTPGEKLFF

abundance: .
j_gene: TRBJ1-5
d_gene: .
v_gene: TRBV27
CDR3nt: TGTGCCAGCAGGGGACCAGGGAGCAATCAGCCCCAGCATTTT
CDR3aa: CASRGPGSNQPQHF

abundance: once
j_gene: TRBJ1-1
d_gene: .
v_gene: TRBV6-1
CDR3nt: TGTGCCAGCAGTCTTACGACTTGGCCCCCTGAAGCTTTCTTT
CDR3aa: CASSLTTWPPEAFF

abundance: .
j_gene: TRBJ1-4
d_gene: .
v_gene: TRBV19
CDR3nt: TGTGCCAGTAGTATAGATCAAAGGGGGACCGAAAAACTGTTTTTT
CDR3aa: CASSIDQRGTEKLFF

abundance: .
j_gene: TRBJ2-3
d_gene: TRBD2
v_gene: TRBV7-2
CDR3nt: TGTGCCAGCAGCTACCGGGCTAGCGGCACTAGCACAGATACGCAGTATTTT
CDR3aa: CASSYRASGTSTDTQYF

abundance: .
j_gene: TRBJ2-7
d_gene: .
v_gene: TRBV10-2
CDR3nt: TGCGCCAGCAGTGCGTACTACGAGCAGTACTTC
CDR3aa: CASSAYYEQYF

abundance: .
j_gene: TRBJ2-7
d_gene: TRBD1
v_gene: TRBV6-1
CDR3nt: TGTGCCAGCAGCGCTACCGGGACAGCCTACGAGCAGTACTTC
CDR3aa: CASSATGTAYEQYF

abundance: .
j_gene: TRBJ2-1
d_gene: TRBD2
v_gene: TRBV18
CDR3nt: TGTGCCAGCTCACCAGCAGCGGGAGCGCTAGGCAATGAGCAGTTCTTC
CDR3aa: CASSPAAGALGNEQFF

abundance: .
j_gene: TRBJ2-5
d_gene: TRBD1
v_gene: TRBV5-1
CDR3nt: TGCGCCAGCAGCTCCTGGACAGGGGAAGAGACCCAGTACTTC
CDR3aa: CASSSWTGEETQYF

abundance: once
j_gene: TRBJ1-2
d_gene: TRBD1
v_gene: TRBV7-3
CDR3nt: TGTGCCAGCAGCTTAATGCCAGGGGGGGGTTATGGCTACACCTTC
CDR3aa: CASSLMPGGGYGYTF

abundance: .
j_gene: TRBJ2-3
d_gene: .
v_gene: TRBV7-6
CDR3nt: TGTGCCAGCAGCTTAACGGCAGATACGCAGTATTTT
CDR3aa: CASSLTADTQYF

abundance: .
j_gene: TRBJ2-1
d_gene: .
v_gene: TRBV10-2
CDR3nt: TGCGCCAGCAGCCGGGAAGTGGAGCAGTTCTTC
CDR3aa: CASSREVEQFF

abundance: .
j_gene: TRBJ2-5
d_gene: .
v_gene: TRBV9
CDR3nt: TGTGCCAGCAGCGGTAGCCTCACGAGGGGAGAGACCCAGTACTTC
CDR3aa: CASSGSLTRGETQYF

abundance: .
j_gene: TRBJ2-2
d_gene: .
v_gene: TRBV6-1
CDR3nt: TGTGCCAGCAGTGCCCGAGGGTGGCCTGCGGGCACCGGGGAGCTGTTTTTT
CDR3aa: CASSARGWPAGTGELFF

abundance: .
j_gene: TRBJ2-1
d_gene: .
v_gene: TRBV15
CDR3nt: TGTGCCACCAGCAGAGATCTCGGATCGAATGAGCAGTTCTTC
CDR3aa: CATSRDLGSNEQFF

abundance: .
j_gene: TRBJ2-7
d_gene: .
v_gene: TRBV5-6
CDR3nt: TGTGCCAGCAGGGGGATCAGATCCTCACGCTACGAGCAGTACTTC
CDR3aa: CASRGIRSSRYEQYF

abundance: .
j_gene: TRBJ2-2
d_gene: .
v_gene: TRBV6-7
CDR3nt: TGTGCCAGCAGTTCTCCTAATCAGGATTCGAACACCGGGGAGCTGTTTTTT
CDR3aa: CASSSPNQDSNTGELFF

abundance: .
j_gene: TRBJ1-4
d_gene: .
v_gene: TRBV9
CDR3nt: TGTGCCAGCAGTGGTGGGGTTCGGAATGAAAAACTGTTTTTT
CDR3aa: CASSGGVRNEKLFF

abundance: .
j_gene: TRBJ2-1
d_gene: TRBD2
v_gene: TRBV15
CDR3nt: TGTGCCACCAGCAGAGACCCCAGCGGGAGTTTGGTCTTC
CDR3aa: CATSRDPSGSLVF

abundance: .
j_gene: TRBJ2-7
d_gene: TRBD2
v_gene: TRBV7-2
CDR3nt: TGTGCCAGCAGCCCTACAGCGGGATCCTACGAGCAGTACTTC
CDR3aa: CASSPTAGSYEQYF

abundance: .
j_gene: TRBJ2-7
d_gene: TRBD1
v_gene: TRBV7-3
CDR3nt: TGTGCCAGCAGCTTAATTGGGACAGGGGGCTACGAGCAGTACTTC
CDR3aa: CASSLIGTGGYEQYF

abundance: .
j_gene: TRBJ2-7
d_gene: TRBD2
v_gene: TRBV6-1
CDR3nt: TGTGCCCTGGTCCTAGCGGGGCTCGGAGACGAGCAGTACTTC
CDR3aa: CALVLAGLGDEQYF

abundance: .
j_gene: TRBJ2-1
d_gene: TRBD1
v_gene: TRBV7-3
CDR3nt: TGTGCCAGCAGCAGAATTACAGGGGGTGAGCAGTTCTTC
CDR3aa: CASSRITGGEQFF

abundance: .
j_gene: TRBJ2-1
d_gene: TRBD2
v_gene: TRBV6-6
CDR3nt: TGTGCCAGCAGTTACGGCGGGAGCTCCTACAATGAGCAGTTCTTC
CDR3aa: CASSYGGSSYNEQFF

abundance: .
j_gene: TRBJ2-2
d_gene: TRBD1
v_gene: TRBV19
CDR3nt: TGTGCCAGTAGTATGTGGGGGACAGGGTCAACCGGGGAGCTGTTTTTT
CDR3aa: CASSMWGTGSTGELFF

abundance: .
j_gene: TRBJ1-2
d_gene: TRBD1
v_gene: TRBV27
CDR3nt: TGTGCCAGCCTAATGTGGGAGACAGGGGTAGACTATGGCTACACCTTC
CDR3aa: CASLMWETGVDYGYTF

abundance: .
j_gene: TRBJ2-5
d_gene: TRBD2
v_gene: TRBV6-4
CDR3nt: TGTGCCAGTACCGGCACTAGCGAGCAAGAGACCCAGTACTTC
CDR3aa: CASTGTSEQETQYF

abundance: .
j_gene: TRBJ1-1
d_gene: .
v_gene: TRBV7-3
CDR3nt: TGTGCCAGCAGTCTTGACAGGAACACTGAAGCTTTCTTT
CDR3aa: CASSLDRNTEAFF

abundance: .
j_gene: TRBJ2-7
d_gene: .
v_gene: TRBV27
CDR3nt: TGTGCCAGCGGAAGGGGGAGGCAGGGTTACGAGCAGTACTTC
CDR3aa: CASGRGRQGYEQYF

abundance: .
j_gene: TRBJ1-5
d_gene: .
v_gene: TRBV28
CDR3nt: TGTGCCAGCGGGGGGTTAAAGGCCCAGCATTTT
CDR3aa: CASGGLKAQHF

abundance: .
j_gene: TRBJ2-2
d_gene: .
v_gene: TRBV6-6
CDR3nt: TGTGCCAGCAGTTACCGTCGGGATAACACCGGGGAGCTGTTTTTT
CDR3aa: CASSYRRDNTGELFF

abundance: .
j_gene: TRBJ1-2
d_gene: TRBD1
v_gene: TRBV30
CDR3nt: TGTGCCTGGAGGGGGCCGGGACAGGGGGTTTCTGGCTACACCTTC
CDR3aa: CAWRGPGQGVSGYTF

abundance: .
j_gene: TRBJ1-1
d_gene: TRBD1
v_gene: TRBV6-5
CDR3nt: TGTGCCAGCAGACACAGGGGACAGCAGTCCACTGAAGCTTTCTTT
CDR3aa: CASRHRGQQSTEAFF

abundance: .
j_gene: TRBJ1-1
d_gene: .
v_gene: TRBV4-2
CDR3nt: TGTGCCAGCAGCCAACGCATGGGAGGGAACACTGAAGCTTTCTTT
CDR3aa: CASSQRMGGNTEAFF

abundance: .
j_gene: TRBJ2-2
d_gene: TRBD2
v_gene: TRBV4-2
CDR3nt: TGTGCCAGCAGCCAATTTCCAGGGGGACTAGCGGGAGAAACCGGGGAGCTGTTTTTT
CDR3aa: CASSQFPGGLAGETGELFF

abundance: .
j_gene: TRBJ2-7
d_gene: .
v_gene: TRBV2
CDR3nt: TGTGCCAGCAGTGAAGCTAAAAGATACGAGCAGTACTTC
CDR3aa: CASSEAKRYEQYF

abundance: .
j_gene: TRBJ1-5
d_gene: .
v_gene: TRBV2
CDR3nt: TGTGCCAGCAGCCAACATAGCAATCAGCCCCAGCATTTT
CDR3aa: CASSQHSNQPQHF

abundance: .
j_gene: TRBJ1-1
d_gene: .
v_gene: TRBV28
CDR3nt: TGTGCCAGCAGTTTGACTAATTCAGGCTCTGAAGCTTTCTTT
CDR3aa: CASSLTNSGSEAFF